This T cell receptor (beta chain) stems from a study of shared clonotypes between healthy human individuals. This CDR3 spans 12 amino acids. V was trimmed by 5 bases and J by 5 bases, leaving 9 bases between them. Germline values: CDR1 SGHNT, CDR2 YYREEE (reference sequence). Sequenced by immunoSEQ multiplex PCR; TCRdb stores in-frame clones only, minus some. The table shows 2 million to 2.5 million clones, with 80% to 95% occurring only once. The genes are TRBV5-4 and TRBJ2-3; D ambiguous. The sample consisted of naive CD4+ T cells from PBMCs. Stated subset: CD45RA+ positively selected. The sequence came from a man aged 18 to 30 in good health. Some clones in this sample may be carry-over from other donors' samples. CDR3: CASSTPRDTQYF. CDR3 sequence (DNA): TGTGCCAGCAGTACCCCCCGAGATACGCAGTATTTT.